These T cell receptor beta chains were read from a single sample in a study of CD8 T cells in ankylosing spondylitis. One entry per CDR3 protein results from TCRdb running MiXCR on the 5' RACE reads. The table lists a few hundred thousand distinct CDR3 sequences, around 20% of them singletons. The material sequenced was blood, either unsorted or a sorted T cell fraction (not recorded which). These receptors all come from a female donor with ankylosing spondylitis or in good health (not recorded which). The CDR3 runs from the conserved cysteine through the conserved F or W. A D gene is named only where the DNA matches it firmly. Size tells how often a clone was seen (once, few, many) or the class of an expanded clone, and some rows leave it out.

j_call | v_call | d_call | clone_size | cdr3_nt | cdr3_aa
TRBJ1-1 | TRBV4-3 | - | few | TGCGCCAGCAGCCAAGATCTGCGGGGGACTGAAGCTTTCTTT | CASSQDLRGTEAFF
TRBJ2-7 | TRBV7-2 | - | few | TGTGCCAGCAGCTTCGGTCGGGAGTACTACGAGCAGTACTTC | CASSFGREYYEQYF
TRBJ2-7 | TRBV6-2/TRBV6-3 | - | - | TGTGCCAGCAGTTACGGCCCTTCGTTTGGGAAGCAGTACTTC | CASSYGPSFGKQYF
TRBJ2-7 | TRBV19 | - | few | TGTGCCAGTAGCGACGGCCCAAACTCCTACGAGCAGTACTTC | CASSDGPNSYEQYF
TRBJ1-2 | TRBV12-3/TRBV12-4 | - | few | TGTGCCAGCAGTTTCACCTCCCGTCCGGGCTACACCTTC | CASSFTSRPGYTF
TRBJ2-3 | TRBV5-1 | TRBD2 | few | TGCGCCAGCAGCTTTGGGGGTAGCGGGGCCTTAGATACGCAGTATTTT | CASSFGGSGALDTQYF
TRBJ1-5 | TRBV20-1 | - | few | TGCAGTGCTAGTGGGACGGCCGGCGAAAATCAGCCCCAGCATTTT | CSASGTAGENQPQHF
TRBJ1-3 | TRBV25-1 | - | few | TGTGCCAGCAGTGAATGGGGCTCTGGAAACACCATATATTTT | CASSEWGSGNTIYF
TRBJ2-1 | TRBV20-1 | TRBD2 | few | TGCAGTGCTAGCGGTGGGAGGGCCCTCAATGAGCAGTTCTTC | CSASGGRALNEQFF
TRBJ2-5 | TRBV10-3 | TRBD1 | many | TGTGCCATCAGTGCGACAGGGGATTTTGGAGAGACCCAGTACTTC | CAISATGDFGETQYF
TRBJ1-1 | TRBV10-3 | - | - | TGTGCCTCACGCCGGGGAGCCATGACCACTGAAGCTTTCTTT | CASRRGAMTTEAFF
TRBJ1-1 | TRBV6-5 | - | few | TGTGCCAGCAGCCGTGACAGATCTGAAGCTTTCTTT | CASSRDRSEAFF
TRBJ2-6 | TRBV6-1 | - | few | TGTGCCAGCACCCGAGGACAGCCCTCTGGGGCCAACGTCCTGACTTTC | CASTRGQPSGANVLTF
TRBJ2-1 | TRBV5-1 | - | - | TGCGCCAGCAGTTTGAACCCAGCCAATGAGCAGTTCTTC | CASSLNPANEQFF
TRBJ2-3 | TRBV12-3/TRBV12-4 | - | - | TGTGCCAGCAGTTTTAAGAATACAGATACGCAGTATTTT | CASSFKNTDTQYF
TRBJ1-5 | TRBV6-6 | - | many | TGTGCCAGCAGTACCCCCGGGGTGTCAAATCAGCCCCAGCATTTT | CASSTPGVSNQPQHF
TRBJ1-4 | TRBV7-2 | - | - | TGTGCCAGCAGCCCCGGGGGCCCGGGAGTAACTAATGAAAAACTGTTTTTT | CASSPGGPGVTNEKLFF
TRBJ2-5 | TRBV18 | - | - | TGTGCCAGCTCACCAGCGGTAGGAGAGACCCAGTACTTC | CASSPAVGETQYF
TRBJ2-5 | TRBV20-1 | TRBD2 | many | TGCAGTGCTAGTTCGGCGGGAGGGCCGTGGGAGACCCAGTACTTC | CSASSAGGPWETQYF
TRBJ1-2 | TRBV29-1 | - | - | TGCAGCGTTGTCGAAGGCTACACCTTC | CSVVEGYTF
TRBJ1-1 | TRBV7-9 | - | - | TGTGCCAGCAGCTTGGTATCCGGGAGAAACACTGAAGCTTTCTTT | CASSLVSGRNTEAFF
TRBJ2-5 | TRBV23-1 | TRBD2 | - | TGCGCCAGCAGTCAAGGCTCGACTAGCATCTCCCAAGAGACCCAGTACTTC | CASSQGSTSISQETQYF
TRBJ2-1 | TRBV4-3 | - | - | TGCGCCAGCAGCCACAACGGGGCATACAATGAGCAGTTCTTC | CASSHNGAYNEQFF
TRBJ1-5 | TRBV4-3 | - | - | TGCGCCAGCAGCCAAGCCGCGGGCCAGCAGCCCCAGCATTTT | CASSQAAGQQPQHF
TRBJ2-7 | TRBV7-2 | - | - | TGTGCCAGCAGCTTGTTAGGTCCACCTTACGAGCAGTACTTC | CASSLLGPPYEQYF
TRBJ2-1 | TRBV28 | - | - | TGTGCCAGCAAGGGTATGGGGGATATTACAGATGAGCAGTTCTTC | CASKGMGDITDEQFF
TRBJ2-5 | TRBV9 | - | few | TGTGCCAGCAGCGTCGGACCGCGAGAGACCCAGTACTTC | CASSVGPRETQYF
TRBJ1-2 | TRBV12-3/TRBV12-4 | - | - | TGTGCCAGCAGTTTAGGCCACAGGGACTATGGCTACACCTTC | CASSLGHRDYGYTF
TRBJ1-2 | TRBV3-1 | - | few | TGTGCCAGCAGCCCTGGACGGACCGCCGGCTACACCTTC | CASSPGRTAGYTF
TRBJ2-6 | TRBV5-1 | - | few | TGCGCCAGCAGCCAGTCTCAGGGGGGCTCTGGGGCCAACGTCCTGACTTTC | CASSQSQGGSGANVLTF
TRBJ2-3 | TRBV7-2 | - | many | TGTGCCAGCACCCTGGGGGGAACGGATACGCAGTATTTT | CASTLGGTDTQYF
TRBJ1-5 | TRBV28 | - | - | TGTGCCAGCAGCTCTACAGGGACCAATCAGCCCCAGCATTTT | CASSSTGTNQPQHF
TRBJ2-3 | TRBV20-1 | TRBD2 | many | TGCAGTGCTAGAGACCCAACTAGCGGAGCGGGAGATACGCAGTATTTT | CSARDPTSGAGDTQYF
TRBJ1-5 | TRBV11-2 | - | few | TGTGCCAGCAGCAGGGGACACTCAGTGAATCAGCCCCAGCATTTT | CASSRGHSVNQPQHF
TRBJ2-5 | TRBV12-3/TRBV12-4 | - | - | TGTGCCAGCAGTTTAGCGGGAGCAGGGACCCAGTACTTC | CASSLAGAGTQYF